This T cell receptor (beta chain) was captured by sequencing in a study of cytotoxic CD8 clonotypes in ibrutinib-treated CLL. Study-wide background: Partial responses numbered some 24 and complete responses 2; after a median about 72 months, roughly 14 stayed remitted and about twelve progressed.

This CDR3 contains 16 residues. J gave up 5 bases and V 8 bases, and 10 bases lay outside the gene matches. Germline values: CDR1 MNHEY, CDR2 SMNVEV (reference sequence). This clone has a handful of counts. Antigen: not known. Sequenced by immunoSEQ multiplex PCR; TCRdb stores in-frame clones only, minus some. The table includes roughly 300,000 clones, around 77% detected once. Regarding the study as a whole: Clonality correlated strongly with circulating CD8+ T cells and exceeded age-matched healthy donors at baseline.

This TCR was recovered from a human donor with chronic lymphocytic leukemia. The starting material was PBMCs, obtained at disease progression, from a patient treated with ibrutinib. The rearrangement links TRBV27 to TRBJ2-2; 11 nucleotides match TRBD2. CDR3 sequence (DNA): TGTGCCAGCGGACTAGCGGGCCCTTCGGGGACCGGGGAGCTGTTTTTT. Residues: CASGLAGPSGTGELFF.